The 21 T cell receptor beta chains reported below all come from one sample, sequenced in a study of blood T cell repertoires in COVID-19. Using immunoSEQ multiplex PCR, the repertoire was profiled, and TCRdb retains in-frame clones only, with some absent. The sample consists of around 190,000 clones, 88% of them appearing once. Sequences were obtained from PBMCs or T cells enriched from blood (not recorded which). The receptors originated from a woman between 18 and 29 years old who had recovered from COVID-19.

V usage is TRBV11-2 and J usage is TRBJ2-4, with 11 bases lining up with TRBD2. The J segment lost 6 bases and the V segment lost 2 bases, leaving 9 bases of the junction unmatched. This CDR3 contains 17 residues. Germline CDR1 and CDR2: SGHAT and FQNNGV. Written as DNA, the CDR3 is TGTGCCAGCAGCTTAACGGGTGGACTAGCGGGCCCAAACATTCAGTACTTC. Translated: CASSLTGGLAGPNIQYF.

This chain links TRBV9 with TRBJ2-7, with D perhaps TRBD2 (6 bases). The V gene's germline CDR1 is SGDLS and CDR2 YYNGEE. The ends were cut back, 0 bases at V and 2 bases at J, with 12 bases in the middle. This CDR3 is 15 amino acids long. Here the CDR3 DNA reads TGTGCCAGCAGCGTAGAGGCAGGGAGGACCTACGAGCAGTACTTC. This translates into CASSVEAGRTYEQYF.

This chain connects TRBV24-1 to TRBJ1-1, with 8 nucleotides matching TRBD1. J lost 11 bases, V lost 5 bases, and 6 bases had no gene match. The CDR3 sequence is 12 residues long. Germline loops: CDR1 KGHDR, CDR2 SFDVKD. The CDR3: CATSALDREAFF. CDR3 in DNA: TGTGCCACCAGTGCCCTGGACAGGGAGGCTTTCTTT.

CDR3 in amino acids: CASSLGAVRDQETQYF. In DNA form, the CDR3 reads TGTGCCAGCAGCTTAGGGGCGGTCAGGGACCAAGAGACCCAGTACTTC. V is TRBV7-3 and J is TRBJ2-5, with a tentative D call TRBD1 (5 bases). The ends were cut back, 2 bases at V and 0 bases at J, with 13 bases in the middle. Germline CDR1 is SGHTA and CDR2 is FQGTGA. The CDR3 spans 16 residues.

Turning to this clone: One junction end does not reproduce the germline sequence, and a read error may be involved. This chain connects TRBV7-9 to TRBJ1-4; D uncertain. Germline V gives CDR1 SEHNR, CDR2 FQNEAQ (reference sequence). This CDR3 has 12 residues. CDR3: CASSLAKPRDSF. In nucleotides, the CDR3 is TGTGCCAGCAGCTTAGCGAAGCCGAGGGATTCCTTT.

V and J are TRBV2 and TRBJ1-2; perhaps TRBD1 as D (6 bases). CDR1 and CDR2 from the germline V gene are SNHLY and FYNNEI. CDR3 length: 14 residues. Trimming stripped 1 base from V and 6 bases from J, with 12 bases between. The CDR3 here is CASSEGQGRDGYTF. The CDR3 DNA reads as TGTGCCAGCAGTGAAGGCCAGGGGCGGGATGGCTACACCTTC.

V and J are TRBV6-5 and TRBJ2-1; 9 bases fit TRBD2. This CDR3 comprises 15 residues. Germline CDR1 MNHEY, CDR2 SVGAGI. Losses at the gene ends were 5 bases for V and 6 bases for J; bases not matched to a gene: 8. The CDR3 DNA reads TGTGCCAGCAGTCTAGGGGGCGGGAGGGCCAATGAGCAGTTCTTC. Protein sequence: CASSLGGGRANEQFF.

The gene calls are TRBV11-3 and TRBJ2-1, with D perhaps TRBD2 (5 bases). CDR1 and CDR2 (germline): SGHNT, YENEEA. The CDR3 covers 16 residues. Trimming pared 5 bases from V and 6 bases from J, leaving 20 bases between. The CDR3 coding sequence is TGTGCCAGCAGCCCGGGGATCGATCTCGAAGCCAATGAGCAGTTCTTC. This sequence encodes CASSPGIDLEANEQFF. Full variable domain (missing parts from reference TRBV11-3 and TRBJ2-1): EAGVVQSPRYKIIEKKQPVAFWCNPISGHNTLYWYLQNLGQGPELLIRYENEEAVDDSQLPKDRFSAERLKGVDSTLKIQPAELGDSAVYLCASSPGIDLEANEQFFGPGTRLTVL.

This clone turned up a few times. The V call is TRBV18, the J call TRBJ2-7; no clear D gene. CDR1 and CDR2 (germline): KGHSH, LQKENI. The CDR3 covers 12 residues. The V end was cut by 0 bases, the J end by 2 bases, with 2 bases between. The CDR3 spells CASSPPTYEQYF. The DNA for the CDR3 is TGTGCCAGCTCACCACCCACCTACGAGCAGTACTTC.

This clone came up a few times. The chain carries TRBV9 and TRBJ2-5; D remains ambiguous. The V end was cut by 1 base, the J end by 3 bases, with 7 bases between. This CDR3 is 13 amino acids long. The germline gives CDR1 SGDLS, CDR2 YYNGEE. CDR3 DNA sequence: TGTGCCAGCAGCGTACCCCCGGAAGAGACCCAGTACTTC. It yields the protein CASSVPPEETQYF.

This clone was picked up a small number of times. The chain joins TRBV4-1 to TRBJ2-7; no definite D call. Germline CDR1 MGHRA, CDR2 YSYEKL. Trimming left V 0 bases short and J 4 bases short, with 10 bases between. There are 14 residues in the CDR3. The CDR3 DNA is TGCGCCAGCAGCCAAGACATGAGTCGGTACGAGCAGTACTTC. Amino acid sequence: CASSQDMSRYEQYF.

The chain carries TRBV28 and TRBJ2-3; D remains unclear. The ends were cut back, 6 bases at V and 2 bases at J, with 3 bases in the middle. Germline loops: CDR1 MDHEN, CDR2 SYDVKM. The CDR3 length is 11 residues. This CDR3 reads CASRYTDTQYF. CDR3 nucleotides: TGTGCCAGCAGATACACAGATACGCAGTATTTT.

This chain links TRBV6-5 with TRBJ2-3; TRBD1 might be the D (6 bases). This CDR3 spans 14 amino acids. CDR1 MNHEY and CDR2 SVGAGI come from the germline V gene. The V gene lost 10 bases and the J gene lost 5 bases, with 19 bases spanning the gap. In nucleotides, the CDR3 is TGTGCCACAGGCCTGAGGGGGATAGGAGATACGCAGTATTTT. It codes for CATGLRGIGDTQYF.

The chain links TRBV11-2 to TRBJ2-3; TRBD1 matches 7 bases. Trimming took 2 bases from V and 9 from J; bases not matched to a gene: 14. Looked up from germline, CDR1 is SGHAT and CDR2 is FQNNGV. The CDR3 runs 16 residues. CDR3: CASSLSWQGEVSTQYF. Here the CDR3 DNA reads TGTGCCAGCAGCTTATCCTGGCAGGGGGAAGTTTCCACGCAGTATTTT.

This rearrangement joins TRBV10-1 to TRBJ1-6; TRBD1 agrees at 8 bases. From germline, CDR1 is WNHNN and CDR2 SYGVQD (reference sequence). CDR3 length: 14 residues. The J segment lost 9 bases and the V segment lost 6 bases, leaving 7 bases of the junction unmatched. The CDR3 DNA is TGCGCCAGCAGCTACAGGGGGACCAGTTCACCCCTCCACTTT. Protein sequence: CASSYRGTSSPLHF.

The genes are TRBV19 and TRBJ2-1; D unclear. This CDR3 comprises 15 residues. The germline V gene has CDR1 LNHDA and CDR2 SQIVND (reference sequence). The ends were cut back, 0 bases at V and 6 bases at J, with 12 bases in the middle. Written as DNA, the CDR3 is TGTGCCAGTAGTATAGATCTTTCCCGCGGCAATGAGCAGTTCTTC. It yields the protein CASSIDLSRGNEQFF.

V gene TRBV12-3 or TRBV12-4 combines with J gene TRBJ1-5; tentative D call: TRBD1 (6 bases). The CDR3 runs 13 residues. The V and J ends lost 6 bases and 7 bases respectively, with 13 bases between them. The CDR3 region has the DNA TGTGCCAGCAGCCCTAGACAGGAACAGCCCCAGCATTTT. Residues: CASSPRQEQPQHF.

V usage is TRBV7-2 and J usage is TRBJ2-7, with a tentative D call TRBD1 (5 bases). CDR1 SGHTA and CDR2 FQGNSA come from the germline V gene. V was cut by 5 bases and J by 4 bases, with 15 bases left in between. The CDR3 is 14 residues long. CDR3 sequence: CASSHPGRAYEQYF. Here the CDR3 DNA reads TGTGCCAGCAGCCACCCCGGCAGGGCTTACGAGCAGTACTTC.

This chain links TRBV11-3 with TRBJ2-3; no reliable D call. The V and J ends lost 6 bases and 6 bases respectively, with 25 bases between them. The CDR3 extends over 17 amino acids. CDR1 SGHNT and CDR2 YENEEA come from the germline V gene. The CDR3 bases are TGTGCCAGCAGACGCCAGGCGATTGCCCCGCCTTGTGATACGCAGTATTTT. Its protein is CASRRQAIAPPCDTQYF.

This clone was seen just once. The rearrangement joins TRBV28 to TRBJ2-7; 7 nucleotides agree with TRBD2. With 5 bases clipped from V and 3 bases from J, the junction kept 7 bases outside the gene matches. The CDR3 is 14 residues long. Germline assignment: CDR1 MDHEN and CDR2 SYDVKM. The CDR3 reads CASSPGGEYYEQYF. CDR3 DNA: TGTGCCAGCAGTCCGGGGGGAGAATACTACGAGCAGTACTTC.

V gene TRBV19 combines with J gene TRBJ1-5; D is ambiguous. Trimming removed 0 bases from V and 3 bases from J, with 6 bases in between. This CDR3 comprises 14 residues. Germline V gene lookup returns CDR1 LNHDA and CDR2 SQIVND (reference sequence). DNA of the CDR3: TGTGCCAGTAGTATAGACACAACCAATCAGCCCCAGCATTTT. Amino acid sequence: CASSIDTTNQPQHF.